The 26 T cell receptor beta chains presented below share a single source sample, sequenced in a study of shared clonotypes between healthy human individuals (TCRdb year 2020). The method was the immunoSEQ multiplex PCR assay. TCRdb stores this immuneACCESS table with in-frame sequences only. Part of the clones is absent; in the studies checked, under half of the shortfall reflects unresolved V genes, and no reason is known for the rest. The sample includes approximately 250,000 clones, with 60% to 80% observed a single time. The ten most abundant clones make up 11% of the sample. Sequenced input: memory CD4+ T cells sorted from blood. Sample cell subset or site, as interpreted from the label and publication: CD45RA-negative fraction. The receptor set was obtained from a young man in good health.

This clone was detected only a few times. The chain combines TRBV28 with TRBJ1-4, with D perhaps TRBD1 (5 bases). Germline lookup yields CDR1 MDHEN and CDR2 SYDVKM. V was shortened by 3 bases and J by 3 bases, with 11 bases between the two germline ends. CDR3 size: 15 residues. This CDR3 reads CASSFSGTANEKLFF. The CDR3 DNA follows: TGTGCCAGCAGTTTTTCGGGGACGGCTAATGAAAAACTGTTTTTT.

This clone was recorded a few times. This chain's CDR3 is CASSEIETQYF. The CDR3 DNA reads as TGTGCCAGCAGCGAGATTGAGACCCAGTACTTC. The gene calls are TRBV7-2 and TRBJ2-5; D remains ambiguous. The CDR3 spans 11 residues. Germline V gives CDR1 SGHTA, CDR2 FQGNSA. The ends were cut back, 5 bases at V and 5 bases at J, with 6 bases in the middle.

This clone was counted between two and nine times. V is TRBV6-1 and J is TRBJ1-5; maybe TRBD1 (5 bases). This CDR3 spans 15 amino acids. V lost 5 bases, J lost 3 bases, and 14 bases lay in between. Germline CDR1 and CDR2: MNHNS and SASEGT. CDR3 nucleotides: TGTGCCAGCAGTTTAGAAGGGGCTGCCAATCAGCCCCAGCATTTT. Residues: CASSLEGAANQPQHF.

The chain's CDR3 is CASSLGTEANYGYTF. CDR3 DNA sequence: TGTGCCAGCAGCTTAGGGACAGAAGCTAACTATGGCTACACCTTC. This sequence joins TRBV5-8 and TRBJ1-2, with 7 bases fitting TRBD1. Germline V CDR1 and CDR2: SGHTS, YDEGEE. Trimming removed 2 bases from V and 0 bases from J; junction bases left unmatched: 4. This CDR3 comprises 15 residues.

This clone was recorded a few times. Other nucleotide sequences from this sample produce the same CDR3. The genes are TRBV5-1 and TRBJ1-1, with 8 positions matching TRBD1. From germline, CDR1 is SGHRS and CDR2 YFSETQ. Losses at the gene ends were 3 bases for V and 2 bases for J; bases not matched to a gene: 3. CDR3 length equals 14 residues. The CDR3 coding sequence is TGCGCCAGCAGCTCCGGGACAGGCAACACTGAAGCTTTCTTT. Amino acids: CASSSGTGNTEAFF.

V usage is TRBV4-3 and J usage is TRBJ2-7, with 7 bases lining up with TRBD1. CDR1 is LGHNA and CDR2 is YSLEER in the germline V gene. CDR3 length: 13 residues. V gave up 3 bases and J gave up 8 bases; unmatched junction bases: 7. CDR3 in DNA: TGCGCCAGCAGCCAGACGACAGGGTTAAAGCAGTACTTC. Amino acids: CASSQTTGLKQYF.

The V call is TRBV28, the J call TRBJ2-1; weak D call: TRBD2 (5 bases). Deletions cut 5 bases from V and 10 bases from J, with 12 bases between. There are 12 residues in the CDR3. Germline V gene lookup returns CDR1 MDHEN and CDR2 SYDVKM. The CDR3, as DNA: TGTGCCAGCAGTCCCCCTTGGGAGGAGCAGTTCTTC. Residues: CASSPPWEEQFF.

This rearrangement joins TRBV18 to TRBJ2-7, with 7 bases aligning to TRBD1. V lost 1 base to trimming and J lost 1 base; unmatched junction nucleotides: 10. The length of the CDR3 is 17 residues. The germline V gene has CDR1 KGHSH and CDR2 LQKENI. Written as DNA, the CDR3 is TGTGCCAGCTCACCACTTCCCGGGACAGATTTATCCTACGAGCAGTACTTC. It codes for CASSPLPGTDLSYEQYF.

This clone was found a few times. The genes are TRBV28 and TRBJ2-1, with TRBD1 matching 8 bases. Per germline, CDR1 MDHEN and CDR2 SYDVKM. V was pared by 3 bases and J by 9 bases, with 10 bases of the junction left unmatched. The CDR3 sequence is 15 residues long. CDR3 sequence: CASSLGDRRRFEQFF. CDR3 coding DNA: TGTGCCAGCAGTTTGGGGGACAGGAGGCGGTTTGAGCAGTTCTTC.

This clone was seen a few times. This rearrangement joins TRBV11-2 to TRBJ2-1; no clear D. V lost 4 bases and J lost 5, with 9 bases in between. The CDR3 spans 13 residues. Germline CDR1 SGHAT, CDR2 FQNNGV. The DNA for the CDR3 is TGTGCCAGCAGCTCGGACCCACACAATGAGCAGTTCTTC. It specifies CASSSDPHNEQFF.

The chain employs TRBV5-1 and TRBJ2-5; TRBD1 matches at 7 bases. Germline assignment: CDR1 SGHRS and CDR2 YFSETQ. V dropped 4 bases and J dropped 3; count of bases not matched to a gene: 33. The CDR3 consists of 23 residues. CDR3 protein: CASSKPARTGDKPDHILKETQYF. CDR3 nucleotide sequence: TGCGCCAGCAGCAAACCCGCACGGACAGGAGACAAACCCGACCACATCCTAAAAGAGACCCAGTACTTC. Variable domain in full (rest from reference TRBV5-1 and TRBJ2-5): KAGVTQTPRYLIKTRGQQVTLSCSPISGHRSVSWYQQTPGQGLQFLFEYFSETQRNKGNFPGRFSGRQFSNSRSEMNVSTLELGDSALYLCASSKPARTGDKPDHILKETQYFGPGTRLLVL.

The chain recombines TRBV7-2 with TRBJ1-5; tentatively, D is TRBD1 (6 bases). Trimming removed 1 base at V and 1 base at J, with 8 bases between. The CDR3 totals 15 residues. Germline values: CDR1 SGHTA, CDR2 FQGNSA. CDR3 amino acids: CASSLGQGSNQPQHF. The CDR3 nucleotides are TGTGCCAGCAGCTTAGGGCAGGGGAGCAATCAGCCCCAGCATTTT.

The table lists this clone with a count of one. CDR3 amino acids: CASSLQGWNTEAFF. The CDR3, as DNA: TGTGCCAGCAGTTTACAGGGCTGGAACACTGAAGCTTTCTTT. This chain uses TRBV27 with TRBJ1-1; a possible D gene is TRBD1 (5 bases). The CDR3 is made up of 14 amino acids. CDR1 is MNHEY, CDR2 SMNVEV, per germline (reference sequence). V lost 2 bases and J lost 1, with 8 bases in between.

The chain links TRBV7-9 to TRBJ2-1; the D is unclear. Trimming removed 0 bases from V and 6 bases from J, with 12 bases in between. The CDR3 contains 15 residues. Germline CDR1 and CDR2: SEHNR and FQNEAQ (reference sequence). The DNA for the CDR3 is TGTGCCAGCAGCTTAGCGGGTGGTCCCGGCAATGAGCAGTTCTTC. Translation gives CASSLAGGPGNEQFF.

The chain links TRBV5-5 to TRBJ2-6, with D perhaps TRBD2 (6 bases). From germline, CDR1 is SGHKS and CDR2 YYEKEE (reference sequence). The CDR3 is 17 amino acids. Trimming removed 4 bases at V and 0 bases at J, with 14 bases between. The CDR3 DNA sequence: TGTGCCAGCAGCCCGACCTCGCGGGGCTCTGGGGCCAACGTCCTGACTTTC. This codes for CASSPTSRGSGANVLTF.

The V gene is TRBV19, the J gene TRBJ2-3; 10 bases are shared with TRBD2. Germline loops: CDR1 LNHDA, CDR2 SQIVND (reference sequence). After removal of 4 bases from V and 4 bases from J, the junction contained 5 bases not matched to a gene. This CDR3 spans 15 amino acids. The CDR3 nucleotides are TGTGCCAGTAGTAGATTAGCGGGAGGATCAGATACGCAGTATTTT. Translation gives CASSRLAGGSDTQYF.

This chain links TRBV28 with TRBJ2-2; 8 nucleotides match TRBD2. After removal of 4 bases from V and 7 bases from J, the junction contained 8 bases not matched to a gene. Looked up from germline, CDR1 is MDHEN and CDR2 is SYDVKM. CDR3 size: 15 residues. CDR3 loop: CASSSSGRWGGELFF. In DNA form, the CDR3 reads TGTGCCAGCAGTTCCAGCGGGAGATGGGGCGGGGAGCTGTTTTTT.

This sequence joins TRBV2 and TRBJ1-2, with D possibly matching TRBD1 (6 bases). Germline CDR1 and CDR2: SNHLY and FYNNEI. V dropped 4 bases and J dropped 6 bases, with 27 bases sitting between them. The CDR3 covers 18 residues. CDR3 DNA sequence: TGTGCCAGCAGTGTTCTCCCCCGGGGGCCCCTCAACCTGGATGGCTACACCTTC. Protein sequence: CASSVLPRGPLNLDGYTF.

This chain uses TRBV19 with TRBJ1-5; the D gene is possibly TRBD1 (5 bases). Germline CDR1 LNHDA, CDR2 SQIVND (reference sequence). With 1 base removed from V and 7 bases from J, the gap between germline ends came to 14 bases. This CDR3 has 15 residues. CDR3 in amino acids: CASSIVRGIGQPQHF. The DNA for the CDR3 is TGTGCCAGTAGTATAGTGAGGGGCATTGGCCAGCCCCAGCATTTT. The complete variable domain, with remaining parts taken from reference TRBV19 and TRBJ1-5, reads DGGITQSPKYLFRKEGQNVTLSCEQNLNHDAMYWYRQDPGQGLRLIYYSQIVNDFQKGDIAEGYSVSREKKESFPLTVTSAQKNPTAFYLCASSIVRGIGQPQHFGDGTRLSIL.

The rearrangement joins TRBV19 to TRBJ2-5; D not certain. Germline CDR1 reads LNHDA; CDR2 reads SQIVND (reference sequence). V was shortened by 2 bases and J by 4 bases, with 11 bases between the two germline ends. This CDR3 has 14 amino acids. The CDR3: CASSISALRETQYF. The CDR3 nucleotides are TGTGCCAGTAGTATATCTGCTTTAAGAGAGACCCAGTACTTC.

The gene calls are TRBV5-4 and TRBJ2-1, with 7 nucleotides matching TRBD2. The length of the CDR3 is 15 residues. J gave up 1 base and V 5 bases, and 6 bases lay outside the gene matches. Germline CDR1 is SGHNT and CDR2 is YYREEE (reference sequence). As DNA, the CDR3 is TGTGCCAGCAGGCTCACCGGGGGGTCCTACAATGAGCAGTTCTTC. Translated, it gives CASRLTGGSYNEQFF. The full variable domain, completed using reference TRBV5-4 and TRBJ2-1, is ETGVTQSPTHLIKTRGQQVTLRCSSQSGHNTVSWYQQALGQGPQFIFQYYREEENGRGNFPPRFSGLQFPNYSSELNVNALELDDSALYLCASRLTGGSYNEQFFGPGTRLTVL.

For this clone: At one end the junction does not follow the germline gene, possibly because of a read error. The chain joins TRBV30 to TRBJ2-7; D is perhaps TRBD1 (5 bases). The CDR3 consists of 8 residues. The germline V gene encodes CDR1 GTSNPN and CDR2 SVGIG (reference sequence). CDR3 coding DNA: TGTGCCTGGAGTGACAGGCGCTTC. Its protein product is CAWSDRRF.

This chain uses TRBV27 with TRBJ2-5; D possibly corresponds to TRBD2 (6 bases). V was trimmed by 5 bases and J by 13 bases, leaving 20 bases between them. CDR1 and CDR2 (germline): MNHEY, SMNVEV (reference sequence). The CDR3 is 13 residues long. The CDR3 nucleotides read TGTGCCAGCAGTCCACGGGGGTCCCGCACTACGTACTTC. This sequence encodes CASSPRGSRTTYF.

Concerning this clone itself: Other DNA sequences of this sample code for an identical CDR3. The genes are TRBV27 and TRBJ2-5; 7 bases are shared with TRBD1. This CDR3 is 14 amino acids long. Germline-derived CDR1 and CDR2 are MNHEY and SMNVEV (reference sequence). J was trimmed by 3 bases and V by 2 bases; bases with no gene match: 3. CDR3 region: CASSLLGTEETQYF. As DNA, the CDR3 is TGTGCCAGCAGTTTACTCGGGACAGAAGAGACCCAGTACTTC.

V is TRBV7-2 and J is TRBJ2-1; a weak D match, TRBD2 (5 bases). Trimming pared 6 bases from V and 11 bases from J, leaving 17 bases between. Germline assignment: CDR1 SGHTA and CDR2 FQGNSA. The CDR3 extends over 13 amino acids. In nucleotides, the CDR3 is TGTGCCAGCAGTTACAATGAGGACTCGAAGCAGTTCTTC. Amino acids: CASSYNEDSKQFF.

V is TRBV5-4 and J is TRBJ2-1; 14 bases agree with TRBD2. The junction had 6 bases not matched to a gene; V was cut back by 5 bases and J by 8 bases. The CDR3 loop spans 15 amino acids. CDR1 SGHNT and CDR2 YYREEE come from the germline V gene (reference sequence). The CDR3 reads CASSSGTSGSHEQFF. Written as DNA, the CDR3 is TGTGCCAGCAGTTCCGGGACTAGCGGGAGCCATGAGCAGTTCTTC.